One sample yielded the 30 T cell receptor beta chains listed below, sequenced in a study of OX40 agonist ivuxolimab in advanced cancers. Clones were read by immunoSEQ multiplex PCR, and TCRdb kept only the in-frame ones, dropping some. The sample consists of some 60,000 clones, 85% to 95% of them appearing once. Sequencing used CD4+ or CD8+ T cells sorted from blood, obtained in a trial of the OX40 agonist ivuxolimab. These receptors came from an adult with an advanced solid tumor such as melanoma, head and neck, liver or kidney cancer.

V and J are TRBV5-7 and TRBJ1-1; TRBD1 matches at 7 bases. Being an ORF, TRBV5-7 has a function that is uncertain. The CDR3 loop spans 13 amino acids. Trimming removed 3 bases from V and 5 bases from J; junction bases left unmatched: 4. The CDR3 reads CASSSGGWTEAFF. The CDR3 bases are TGTGCCAGCAGCTCAGGGGGGTGGACTGAAGCTTTCTTT.

The V call is TRBV10-3, the J call TRBJ1-3; no definite D call. CDR3 size: 15 residues. CDR1 and CDR2 from the germline V gene are ENHRY and SYGVKD. Trimming cost V 5 bases and J 0 bases, with 11 bases left between them. For the CDR3, the DNA is TGTGCCATCAGTCTTGAGGGAATCTCTGGAAACACCATATATTTT. As protein: CAISLEGISGNTIYF.

The chain employs TRBV7-2 and TRBJ2-3; 8 nucleotides align to TRBD2. From germline, CDR1 is SGHTA and CDR2 FQGNSA. The V gene end was trimmed by 5 bases and the J gene end by 0 bases; junction bases not matched to a gene: 7. There are 16 residues in the CDR3. CDR3 region: CASSLLAGLSTDTQYF. The CDR3 region has the DNA TGTGCCAGCAGCCTATTAGCGGGACTGAGCACAGATACGCAGTATTTT.

The V and J genes are TRBV9 and TRBJ2-1, with 10 bases fitting TRBD1. The CDR3 is 16 residues long. Germline CDR1 reads SGDLS; CDR2 reads YYNGEE. With 3 bases clipped from V and 8 bases from J, the junction kept 11 bases outside the gene matches. This CDR3 reads CASSATGQGMRYEQFF. In nucleotides, the CDR3 is TGTGCCAGCAGCGCCACGGGACAGGGGATGCGATATGAGCAGTTCTTC.

The chain carries TRBV28 and TRBJ1-5, with 8 bases fitting TRBD1. The length of the CDR3 is 16 residues. CDR1 and CDR2 (germline): MDHEN, SYDVKM. V shed 1 base, J shed 3 bases, and the junction held 5 bases outside the gene matches. The CDR3 spells CASSLSLGQDNQPQHF. CDR3 DNA sequence: TGTGCCAGCAGTTTATCTCTGGGACAGGACAATCAGCCCCAGCATTTT.

The chain employs TRBV7-9 and TRBJ1-2; 10 nucleotides agree with TRBD1. The trim removed 5 bases at V and 2 bases at J, leaving 5 bases unmatched. The CDR3 totals 15 residues. Germline lookup yields CDR1 SEHNR and CDR2 FQNEAQ (reference sequence). Here the CDR3 DNA reads TGTGCCAGCAGCCCCGGACAGGGGGTAAACTATGGCTACACCTTC. Protein sequence: CASSPGQGVNYGYTF.

The table lists this clone with a few counts. This sequence joins TRBV10-1 and TRBJ1-3, with D perhaps TRBD1 (6 bases). The V end lost 6 bases, the J end lost 3 bases, and 15 bases lay between the germline ends. The CDR3 consists of 15 residues. Germline V CDR1 and CDR2: WNHNN, SYGVQD (reference sequence). CDR3: CASSISGVSGNTIYF. As DNA, the CDR3 is TGCGCCAGCAGCATCTCAGGGGTGAGTGGAAACACCATATATTTT.

This clone appeared a single time. V usage is TRBV19 and J usage is TRBJ2-3; no clear D. Trimming took 3 bases from V and 5 from J, leaving 3 bases between them. CDR3 length: 11 residues. Germline V gene data show CDR1 as LNHDA and CDR2 as SQIVND (reference sequence). The CDR3 DNA follows: TGTGCCAGTAGTATTGGAGATACGCAGTATTTT. Amino acid sequence: CASSIGDTQYF.

The CDR3 loop reads CASSPVGGRADGELFF. The CDR3 coding sequence is TGTGCCAGCAGCCCTGTGGGCGGGAGGGCCGACGGGGAGCTGTTTTTT. The chain links TRBV7-2 to TRBJ2-2; 9 bases are shared with TRBD2. The germline gives CDR1 SGHTA, CDR2 FQGNSA. The length of the CDR3 is 16 residues. Losses at the gene ends were 5 bases for V and 7 bases for J; bases not matched to a gene: 11.

This clone was seen once. V gene TRBV5-6 combines with J gene TRBJ2-7; D is perhaps TRBD2 (6 bases). Germline V gene data show CDR1 as SGHDT and CDR2 as YYEEEE. V was trimmed by 2 bases and J by 2 bases, leaving 14 bases between them. This CDR3 is built from 15 residues. The CDR3: CASSFLRELAYEQYF. The DNA of the CDR3 is TGTGCCAGCAGCTTTCTTCGGGAGTTAGCCTACGAGCAGTACTTC.

The J gene is TRBJ1-2, the V gene TRBV28; D is unresolved. Germline V gene lookup returns CDR1 MDHEN and CDR2 SYDVKM. Trimming took 7 bases from V and 2 from J, leaving 14 bases between them. This CDR3 has 14 amino acids. The CDR3 DNA is TGTGCCAGCAAAGGAAGGGAATACAACTATGGCTACACCTTC. Translation: CASKGREYNYGYTF.

J is TRBJ2-6 and V is TRBV19, with D perhaps matching TRBD1 (6 bases). V was pared by 4 bases and J by 0 bases, with 19 bases between. From germline, CDR1 is LNHDA and CDR2 SQIVND (reference sequence). CDR3 length equals 19 residues. CDR3 protein: CASSKLRTAYFSGANVLTF. DNA for the CDR3: TGTGCCAGTAGTAAGCTAAGGACAGCCTATTTCTCTGGGGCCAACGTCCTGACTTTC.

In DNA form, the CDR3 reads TGTGCCAGCAGTTTCCTAGCGGGAGTGGGGGAGACCCAGTACTTC. Translated: CASSFLAGVGETQYF. The rearrangement links TRBV6-5 to TRBJ2-5; TRBD2 matches at 10 bases. The V segment lost 4 bases and the J segment 5 bases; nucleotides outside the gene matches: 7. CDR3 length: 15 residues. Germline loops: CDR1 MNHEY, CDR2 SVGAGI.

The genes are TRBV6-5 and TRBJ1-1; D is uncertain. Germline-derived CDR1 and CDR2 are MNHEY and SVGAGI. V lost 0 bases to trimming and J lost 2 bases, with 13 bases between them. There are 16 residues in the CDR3. CDR3 DNA: TGTGCCAGCAGTTACTCGATGGTGGACCCCAACACTGAAGCTTTCTTT. Protein product: CASSYSMVDPNTEAFF.

This chain connects TRBV4-2 to TRBJ2-3; D perhaps matches TRBD1 (6 bases). The germline gives CDR1 LGHNA, CDR2 YNFKEQ. Trimming stripped 4 bases from V and 4 bases from J, with 15 bases between. CDR3 size: 15 residues. The CDR3 loop is CASSPEAWGPDTQYF. As DNA, the CDR3 is TGTGCCAGCAGCCCAGAGGCGTGGGGGCCAGATACGCAGTATTTT.

The V gene is TRBV11-2, the J gene TRBJ2-7; the D gene is possibly TRBD1 (5 bases). Looked up from germline, CDR1 is SGHAT and CDR2 is FQNNGV. V gave up 5 bases and J gave up 2 bases, with 10 bases separating them. The CDR3 spans 13 residues. CDR3 bases: TGTGCCAGCAGCCCAGACAGTACCTACGAGCAGTACTTC. This translates into CASSPDSTYEQYF.

The genes are TRBV5-6 and TRBJ1-2; 9 positions match TRBD1. Per germline, CDR1 SGHDT and CDR2 YYEEEE. Trimming cost V 1 base and J 4 bases; bases outside gene matches: 5. This CDR3 comprises 15 residues. CDR3 nucleotide sequence: TGTGCCAGCAGCTTGCTAACAGGGGGCCCCTATGGCTACACCTTC. Translation gives CASSLLTGGPYGYTF.

The rearrangement links TRBV19 to TRBJ2-1; no reliable D call. Trimming took off 5 bases at V and 6 bases at J, with 11 bases between the two ends. This CDR3 has 13 residues. From germline, CDR1 is LNHDA and CDR2 SQIVND (reference sequence). The CDR3 DNA is TGTGCCAGTAGTCGTGGGCATCGCAATGAGCAGTTCTTC. It is translated as CASSRGHRNEQFF.

This chain joins TRBV4-1 and TRBJ2-1; 9 bases are shared with TRBD2. There are 15 residues in the CDR3. Germline V CDR1 and CDR2: MGHRA, YSYEKL. V shed 1 base and J 2 bases; nucleotides not matched to a gene: 0. The CDR3 region is CASSQGTSAYNEQFF. CDR3 DNA sequence: TGCGCCAGCAGCCAAGGGACTAGCGCCTACAATGAGCAGTTCTTC.

This clone was observed once. This chain joins TRBV27 and TRBJ1-1; D is unclear. CDR1 and CDR2 from the germline V gene are MNHEY and SMNVEV (reference sequence). V lost 2 bases, J lost 1 base, and 11 bases lay in between. The CDR3 consists of 15 residues. The CDR3 sequence is CASSLLFGGNTEAFF. In DNA form, the CDR3 reads TGTGCCAGCAGTTTACTCTTTGGTGGGAACACTGAAGCTTTCTTT.

CDR3 protein: CASSRRLAVTDTQYF. In DNA, the CDR3 is TGTGCCAGTAGTAGAAGGCTAGCGGTCACAGATACGCAGTATTTT. The V gene is TRBV19, the J gene TRBJ2-3; 7 bases match TRBD2. The germline V gene has CDR1 LNHDA and CDR2 SQIVND (reference sequence). The CDR3 extends over 15 amino acids. Losses at the gene ends were 4 bases for V and 2 bases for J; bases not matched to a gene: 6.

The rearrangement joins TRBV5-6 to TRBJ1-1; D is undetermined. Trimming shortened V by 4 bases and J by 0 bases, and 13 bases separated the two germline ends. Germline V gene sequence: CDR1 SGHDT, CDR2 YYEEEE. CDR3 length: 15 residues. The DNA for the CDR3 is TGTGCCAGCAGCCTGACACCCCGGGTGAACACTGAAGCTTTCTTT. It codes for CASSLTPRVNTEAFF. The whole variable domain, filled in from reference TRBV5-6 and TRBJ1-1, reads DAGVTQSPTHLIKTRGQQVTLRCSPKSGHDTVSWYQQALGQGPQFIFQYYEEEERQRGNFPDRFSGHQFPNYSSELNVNALLLGDSALYLCASSLTPRVNTEAFFGQGTRLTVV.

This chain links TRBV27 with TRBJ2-1, with D possibly being TRBD1 (6 bases). The germline gives CDR1 MNHEY, CDR2 SMNVEV (reference sequence). The germline V and J ends were trimmed by 3 bases and 6 bases, with 9 bases remaining between them. This CDR3 spans 13 amino acids. This CDR3 reads CASSFVRGNEQFF. The CDR3 bases are TGTGCCAGCAGTTTCGTCAGGGGCAATGAGCAGTTCTTC.

J is TRBJ1-1 and V is TRBV7-9; 7 bases are shared with TRBD1. The CDR3 has 13 amino acids. Trimming cost V 3 bases and J 10 bases; bases outside gene matches: 8. The germline CDR1 and CDR2 sequences are SEHNR and FQNEAQ (reference sequence). Written as DNA, the CDR3 is TGTGCCAGCAGCTTCGACAGGGCATCGGTAGCTTTCTTT. Protein sequence: CASSFDRASVAFF.

V is TRBV7-9 and J is TRBJ2-6; TRBD1 is a possible D gene (5 bases). CDR1 is SEHNR, CDR2 FQNEAQ, per germline (reference sequence). CDR3 size: 16 residues. The V gene lost 5 bases and the J gene lost 0 bases, with 11 bases spanning the gap. The CDR3 region has the DNA TGTGCCAGCAGCGACGGACAAAACTCTGGGGCCAACGTCCTGACTTTC. Encoded protein: CASSDGQNSGANVLTF.

The chain has TRBV29-1 and TRBJ2-7; weak D call: TRBD2 (6 bases). Looked up from germline, CDR1 is SQVTM and CDR2 is ANQGSEA. The CDR3 has 12 amino acids. The germline V and J ends were trimmed by 2 bases and 3 bases, with 8 bases remaining between them. CDR3 sequence reads: CSVERGDYEQYF. DNA for the CDR3: TGCAGCGTTGAACGCGGGGACTACGAGCAGTACTTC.

The V gene is TRBV7-6, the J gene TRBJ2-4; D ambiguous. Germline assignment: CDR1 SGHVS and CDR2 FNYEAQ. CDR3 length: 12 amino acids. The V and J ends lost 2 bases and 15 bases respectively, with 14 bases between them. This chain's CDR3 is CASSLNRRQLYF. CDR3 coding DNA: TGTGCCAGCAGCTTAAATCGGCGACAATTGTACTTC.

The chain links TRBV4-2 to TRBJ2-1, with D unclear. CDR3 length equals 16 residues. V shed 3 bases and J shed 6 bases, with 18 bases lying between them. The germline V gene encodes CDR1 LGHNA and CDR2 YNFKEQ. CDR3 in DNA: TGTGCCAGCAGCCAGGGTGGACCAAGGGCGGCCAATGAGCAGTTCTTC. Protein product: CASSQGGPRAANEQFF.

The chain joins TRBV6-5 to TRBJ2-1; D is unclear. With 6 bases removed from V and 7 bases from J, the gap between germline ends came to 7 bases. The germline V gene has CDR1 MNHEY and CDR2 SVGAGI. The CDR3 is 11 residues long. CDR3 nucleotide sequence: TGTGCCAGCAGCGTGGGGAATGAGCAGTTCTTC. Translation gives CASSVGNEQFF.

This clone was seen once. The chain joins TRBV5-1 to TRBJ2-1; D may be TRBD1 (6 bases). Per the germline V gene, CDR1 is SGHRS and CDR2 is YFSETQ. V dropped 4 bases and J dropped 2 bases, with 13 bases sitting between them. This CDR3 spans 15 amino acids. CDR3 loop: CASSRTDSTYNEQFF. Written as DNA, the CDR3 is TGCGCCAGCAGCAGAACGGACAGCACCTACAATGAGCAGTTCTTC.